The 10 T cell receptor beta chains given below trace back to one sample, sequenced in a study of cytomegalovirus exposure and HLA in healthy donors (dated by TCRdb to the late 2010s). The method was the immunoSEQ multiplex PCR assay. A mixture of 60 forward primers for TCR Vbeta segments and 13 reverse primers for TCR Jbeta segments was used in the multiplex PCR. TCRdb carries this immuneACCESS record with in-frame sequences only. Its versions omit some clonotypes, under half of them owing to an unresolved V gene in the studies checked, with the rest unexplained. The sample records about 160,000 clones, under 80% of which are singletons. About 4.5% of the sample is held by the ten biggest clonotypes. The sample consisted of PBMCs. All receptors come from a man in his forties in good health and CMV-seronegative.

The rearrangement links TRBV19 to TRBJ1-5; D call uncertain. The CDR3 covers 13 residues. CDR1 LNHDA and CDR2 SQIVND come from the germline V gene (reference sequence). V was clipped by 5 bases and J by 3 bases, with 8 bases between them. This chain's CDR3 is CASSGMSNQPQHF. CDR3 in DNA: TGTGCCAGTAGTGGCATGTCCAATCAGCCCCAGCATTTT.

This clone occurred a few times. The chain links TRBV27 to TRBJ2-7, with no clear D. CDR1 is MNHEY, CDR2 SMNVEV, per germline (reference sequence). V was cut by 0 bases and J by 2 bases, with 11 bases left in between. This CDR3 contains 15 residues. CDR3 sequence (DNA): TGTGCCAGCAGTTTATCATCAATGAGGACCTACGAGCAGTACTTC. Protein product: CASSLSSMRTYEQYF.

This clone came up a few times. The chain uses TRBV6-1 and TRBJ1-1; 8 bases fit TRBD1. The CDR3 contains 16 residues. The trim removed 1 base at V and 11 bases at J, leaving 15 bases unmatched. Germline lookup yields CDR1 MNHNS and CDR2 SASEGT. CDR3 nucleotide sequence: TGTGCCAGCAGTGAAGTCTGGACAGGGAACAGGGGTGGTGCTTTCTTT. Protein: CASSEVWTGNRGGAFF.

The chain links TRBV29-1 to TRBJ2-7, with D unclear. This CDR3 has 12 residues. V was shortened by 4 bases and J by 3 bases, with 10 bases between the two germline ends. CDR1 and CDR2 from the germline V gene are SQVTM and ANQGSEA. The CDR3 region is CSVAPSSYEQYF. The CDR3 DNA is TGCAGCGTTGCGCCTTCGAGCTACGAGCAGTACTTC.

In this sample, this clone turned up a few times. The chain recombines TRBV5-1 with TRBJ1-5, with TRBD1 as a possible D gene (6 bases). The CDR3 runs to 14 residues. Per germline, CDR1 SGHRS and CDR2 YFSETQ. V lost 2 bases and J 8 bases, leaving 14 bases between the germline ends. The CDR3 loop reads CASSLTGIQEPQHF. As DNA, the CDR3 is TGCGCCAGCAGCTTAACAGGGATTCAGGAGCCCCAGCATTTT. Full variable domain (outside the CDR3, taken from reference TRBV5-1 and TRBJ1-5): KAGVTQTPRYLIKTRGQQVTLSCSPISGHRSVSWYQQTPGQGLQFLFEYFSETQRNKGNFPGRFSGRQFSNSRSEMNVSTLELGDSALYLCASSLTGIQEPQHFGDGTRLSIL.

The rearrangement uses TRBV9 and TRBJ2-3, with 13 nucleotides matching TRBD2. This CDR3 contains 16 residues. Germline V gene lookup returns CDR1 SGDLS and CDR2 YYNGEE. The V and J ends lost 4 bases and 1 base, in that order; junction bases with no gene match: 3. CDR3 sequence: CASSRTSGGRTDTQYF. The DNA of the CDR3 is TGTGCCAGCAGCCGGACTAGCGGGGGACGCACAGATACGCAGTATTTT.

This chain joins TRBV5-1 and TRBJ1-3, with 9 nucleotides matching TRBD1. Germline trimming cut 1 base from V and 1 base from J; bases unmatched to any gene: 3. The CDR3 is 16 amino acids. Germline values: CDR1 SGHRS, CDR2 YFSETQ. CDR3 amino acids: CASSLTGGISGNTIYF. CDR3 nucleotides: TGCGCCAGCAGCTTGACAGGGGGCATATCTGGAAACACCATATATTTT.

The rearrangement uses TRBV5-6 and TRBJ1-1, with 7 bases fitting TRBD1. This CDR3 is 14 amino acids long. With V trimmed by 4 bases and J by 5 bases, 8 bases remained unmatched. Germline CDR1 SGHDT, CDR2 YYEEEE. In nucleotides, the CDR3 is TGTGCCAGCAGCCCGACAGGGAGGAAGACTGAAGCTTTCTTT. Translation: CASSPTGRKTEAFF.

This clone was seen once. The CDR3 loop reads CASRHGSGDYGYTF. CDR3 nucleotide sequence: TGTGCCAGCAGGCACGGCTCAGGGGACTATGGCTACACCTTC. The rearrangement uses TRBV4-2 and TRBJ1-2, with a tentative D call TRBD1 (6 bases). With 6 bases removed from V and 3 bases from J, the gap between germline ends came to 14 bases. Germline V gene sequence: CDR1 LGHNA, CDR2 YNFKEQ. CDR3 length: 14 amino acids.

This chain's CDR3 is CASRERVYGYTF. The CDR3 DNA reads as TGTGCCAGCAGGGAGCGCGTGTATGGCTACACCTTC. The chain links TRBV27 to TRBJ1-2; D not certain. The germline CDR1 and CDR2 sequences are MNHEY and SMNVEV (reference sequence). V lost 6 bases, J lost 5 bases, and 10 bases lay in between. CDR3 size: 12 residues.